This T cell receptor beta chain emerged from a study of shared clonotypes between healthy human individuals. Naive CD8 cells lacked CD45RO and underwent positive selection for CCR7, leaving out terminally differentiated effector memory CD45RA+ cells. Clones were read by immunoSEQ multiplex PCR, and TCRdb kept only the in-frame ones, dropping some. The table shows about 1,800,000 clones, with about 95% occurring only once. The study, taken as a whole, reports: Non-shared clonotypes had lower generation probabilities than those shared by all four donors.

Per germline, CDR1 SEHNR and CDR2 FQNEAQ (reference sequence). The CDR3 totals 15 residues. With 0 bases removed from V and 1 base from J, the gap between germline ends came to 6 bases. As for this clone: Its antigen remains unidentified.

This TCR was sampled from a man younger than 35 in good health. Sequencing input: naive CD8+ T cells sorted from blood. The V and J genes are TRBV7-9 and TRBJ2-2; no clear D gene. CDR3 protein: CASSLAALNTGELFF. The CDR3 DNA reads TGTGCCAGCAGCTTAGCAGCTCTGAACACCGGGGAGCTGTTTTTT.